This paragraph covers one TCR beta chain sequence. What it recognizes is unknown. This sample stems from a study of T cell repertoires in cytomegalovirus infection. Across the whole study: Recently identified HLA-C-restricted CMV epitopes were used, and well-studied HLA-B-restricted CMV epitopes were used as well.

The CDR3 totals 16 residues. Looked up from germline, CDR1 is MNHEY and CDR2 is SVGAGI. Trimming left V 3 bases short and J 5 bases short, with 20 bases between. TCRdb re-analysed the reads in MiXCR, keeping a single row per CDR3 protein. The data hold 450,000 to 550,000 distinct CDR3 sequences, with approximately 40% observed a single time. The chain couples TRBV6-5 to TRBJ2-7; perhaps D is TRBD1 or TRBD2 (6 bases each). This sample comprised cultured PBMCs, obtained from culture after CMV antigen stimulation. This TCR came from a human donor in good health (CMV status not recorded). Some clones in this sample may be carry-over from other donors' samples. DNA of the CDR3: TGTGCCAGCAGTTATAAAAGGGGGGCGGTATCCAACGAGCAGTACTTC. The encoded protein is CASSYKRGAVSNEQYF.